The entry below describes one T cell receptor (beta chain). Antigen unknown. This CDR3 region has 14 residues. V lost 4 bases and J lost 2, with 10 bases in between. CDR1 is MNHEY, CDR2 SMNVEV, per germline (reference sequence). The data belong to a study of T-cell reconstitution after alpha-beta-depleted transplantation in children. Unique molecular identifiers were used in preparing the TCRbeta library. MiXCR, run by TCRdb on the PCR reads, gives a single entry per CDR3 protein. The sample consists of fewer than 700,000 distinct CDR3 sequences, approximately 22% of them appearing once. Overall study results and limits: It was reported that alpha-beta T cells came from several hundred expanded graft clones (about two months after transplant). The high TCRbeta diversity at day 60 in some patients came from surviving recipient T cells and thymic progenitors. Counts and diversity of T cells one year after transplant came mostly from newly produced T cells.

The rearrangement joins TRBV27 to TRBJ2-3; D unresolved. The sample consisted of PBMCs, mostly from graft donor cells, taken 360 days after TCRalphabeta/CD19-depleted stem cell transplant. This clonotype was sampled from a boy in the first two years of life who had a stem cell transplant for acute myeloid leukemia, so the T cells may come from the graft donor. The CDR3 is CASSSWTNTDTQYF. The CDR3 DNA sequence: TGTGCCAGCAGTTCCTGGACCAACACAGATACGCAGTATTTT.